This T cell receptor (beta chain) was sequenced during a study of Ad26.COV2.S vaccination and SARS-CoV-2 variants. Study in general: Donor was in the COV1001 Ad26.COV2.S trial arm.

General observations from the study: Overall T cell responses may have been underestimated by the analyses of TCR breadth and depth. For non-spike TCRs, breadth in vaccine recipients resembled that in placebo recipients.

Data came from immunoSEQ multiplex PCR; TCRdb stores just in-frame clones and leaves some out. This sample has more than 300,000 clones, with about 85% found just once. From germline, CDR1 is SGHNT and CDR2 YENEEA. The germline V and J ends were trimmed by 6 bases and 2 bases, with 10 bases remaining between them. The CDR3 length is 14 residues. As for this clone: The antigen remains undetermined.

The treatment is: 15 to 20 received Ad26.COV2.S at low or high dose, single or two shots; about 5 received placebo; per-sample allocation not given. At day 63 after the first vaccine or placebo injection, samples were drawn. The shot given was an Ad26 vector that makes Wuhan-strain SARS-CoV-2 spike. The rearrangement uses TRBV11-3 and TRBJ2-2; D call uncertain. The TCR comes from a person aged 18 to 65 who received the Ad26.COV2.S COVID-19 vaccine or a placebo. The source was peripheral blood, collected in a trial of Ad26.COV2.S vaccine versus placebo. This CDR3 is CASRSGRNTGELFF. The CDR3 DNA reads TGTGCCAGCAGGTCGGGTCGAAACACCGGGGAGCTGTTTTTT.